The 5 T cell receptor beta chains below all came from one sample that was sequenced in a study of CD8+CD57+ T cells in acquired aplastic anemia. TCR beta VDJ and CDR3 were profiled, and genomic DNA was the template. TCRdb re-called the reads through MiXCR, storing one row per CDR3 protein. The profile shows around 170,000 distinct CDR3 sequences, less than 55% of them singletons. Sequences were obtained from sorted CD4+, CD8+, or CD8+CD57+ T cells (not recorded which) from PBMCs. The receptors shown here come from a human donor in good health.

This clonotype was counted only a few times. The genes are TRBV7-8 and TRBJ1-6; TRBD1 matches 9 bases. In germline, CDR1 is SGHVS, CDR2 FQNEAQ. V shed 5 bases, J shed 9 bases, and the junction held 2 bases outside the gene matches. The CDR3 is made up of 13 amino acids. The CDR3 sequence: CASSQTGGSPLHF. DNA for the CDR3: TGTGCCAGCAGCCAGACAGGGGGTTCACCCCTCCACTTT.

This sequence joins TRBV7-1 and TRBJ2-1, with 12 bases that match TRBD1. TRBV7-1 is designated an ORF whose function remains uncertain. After removal of 6 bases from V and 0 bases from J, the junction contained 12 bases not matched to a gene. The CDR3 sequence is 19 residues long. CDR3 sequence reads: CASRSGTGGGPFSYNEQFF. DNA for the CDR3: TGTGCCAGCAGATCCGGGACAGGGGGCGGACCGTTCTCCTACAATGAGCAGTTCTTC.

Concerning this clonotype itself: This sequence may be a read error, since a much larger clone differs from it by one base. The gene calls are TRBV2 and TRBJ1-1; D is perhaps TRBD1 (5 bases). V was pared by 6 bases and J by 3 bases, with 17 bases between. The CDR3 has 15 amino acids. Germline V gives CDR1 SNHLY, CDR2 FYNNEI. The CDR3 sequence is CASSPPRERYTEAFF. The CDR3 bases are TGTGCCAGCAGCCCTCCCAGGGAGCGTTACACTGAAGCTTTCTTT.

Comment on this clonotype: A junction end diverges from the germline sequence, so it may reflect a read error. This sequence joins TRBV5-1 and TRBJ2-1; no firm D call. This CDR3 comprises 8 residues. Germline V gene data show CDR1 as SGHRS and CDR2 as YFSETQ. CDR3 bases: TGCGCCAGCAGCTTGGTTGTCTTT. Translation: CASSLVVF.

Ten or more counts support this clonotype. This rearrangement joins TRBV7-9 to TRBJ2-1; D gene unclear. Between the trimmed V and J ends, which lost 2 bases and 0 bases, there was a span of 11 bases. This CDR3 region has 16 residues. Germline values: CDR1 SEHNR, CDR2 FQNEAQ (reference sequence). This CDR3 is CASSLMADLSYNEQFF. CDR3 nucleotide sequence: TGTGCCAGCAGCTTAATGGCAGACCTCTCCTACAATGAGCAGTTCTTC.